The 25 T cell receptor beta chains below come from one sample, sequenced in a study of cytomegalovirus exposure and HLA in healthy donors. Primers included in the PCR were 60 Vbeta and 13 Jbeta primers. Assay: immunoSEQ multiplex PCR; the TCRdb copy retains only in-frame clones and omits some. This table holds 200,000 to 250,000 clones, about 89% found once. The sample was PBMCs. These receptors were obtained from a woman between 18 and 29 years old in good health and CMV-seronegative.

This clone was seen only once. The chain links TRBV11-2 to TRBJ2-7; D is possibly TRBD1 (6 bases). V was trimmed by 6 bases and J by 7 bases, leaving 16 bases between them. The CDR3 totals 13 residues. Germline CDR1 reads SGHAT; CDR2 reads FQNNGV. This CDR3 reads CASRLQGIGEQYF. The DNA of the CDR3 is TGTGCCAGCAGGTTACAGGGAATCGGTGAGCAGTACTTC.

The CDR3, as DNA: TGCGCCAGCAGCTTGGGTTCAGGGGGCAGGACCTACGAGCAGTACTTC. Translation gives CASSLGSGGRTYEQYF. The chain employs TRBV5-1 and TRBJ2-7, with 8 positions matching TRBD1. Per germline, CDR1 SGHRS and CDR2 YFSETQ. V was pared by 0 bases and J by 2 bases, with 7 bases of the junction left unmatched. This CDR3 region has 16 residues.

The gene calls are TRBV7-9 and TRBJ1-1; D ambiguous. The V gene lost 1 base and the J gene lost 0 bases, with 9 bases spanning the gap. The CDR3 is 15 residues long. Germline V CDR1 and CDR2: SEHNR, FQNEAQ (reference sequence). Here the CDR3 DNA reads TGTGCCAGCAGCTTAGAATGGAGGATGAACACTGAAGCTTTCTTT. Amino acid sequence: CASSLEWRMNTEAFF.

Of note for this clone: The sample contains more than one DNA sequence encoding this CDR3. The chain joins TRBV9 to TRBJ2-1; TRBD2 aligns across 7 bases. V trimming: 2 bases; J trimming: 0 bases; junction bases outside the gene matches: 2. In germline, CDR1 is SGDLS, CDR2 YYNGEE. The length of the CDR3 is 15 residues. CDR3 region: CASSVGGGSYNEQFF. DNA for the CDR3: TGTGCCAGCAGCGTCGGCGGGGGCTCCTACAATGAGCAGTTCTTC.

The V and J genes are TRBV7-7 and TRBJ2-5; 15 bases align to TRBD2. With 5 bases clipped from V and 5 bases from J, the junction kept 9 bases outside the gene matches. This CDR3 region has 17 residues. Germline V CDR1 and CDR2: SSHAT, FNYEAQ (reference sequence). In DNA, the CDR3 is TGTGCCAGCAGCGGGGGACTAGCGGGAGGAGGGGTCGAGACCCAGTACTTC. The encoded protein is CASSGGLAGGGVETQYF.

In DNA form, the CDR3 reads TGTGCCAGCAGCTCGGGGACCGGGGGTTGGGACGAGCAGTACTTC. Protein product: CASSSGTGGWDEQYF. This chain uses TRBV11-3 with TRBJ2-7; a possible D gene is TRBD2 (6 bases). This CDR3 has 15 amino acids. V was trimmed by 4 bases and J by 5 bases, leaving 18 bases between them. Germline V gene lookup returns CDR1 SGHNT and CDR2 YENEEA. Drawing the rest from reference TRBV11-3 and TRBJ2-7, the complete variable domain is EAGVVQSPRYKIIEKKQPVAFWCNPISGHNTLYWYLQNLGQGPELLIRYENEEAVDDSQLPKDRFSAERLKGVDSTLKIQPAELGDSAVYLCASSSGTGGWDEQYFGPGTRLTVT.

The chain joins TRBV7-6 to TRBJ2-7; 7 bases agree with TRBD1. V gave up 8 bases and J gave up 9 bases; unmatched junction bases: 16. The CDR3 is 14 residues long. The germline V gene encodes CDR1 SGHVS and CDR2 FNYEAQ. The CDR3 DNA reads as TGTGCCAGCCCTAATGGCGTAAGGGGGCTCCGGCAGTACTTC. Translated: CASPNGVRGLRQYF. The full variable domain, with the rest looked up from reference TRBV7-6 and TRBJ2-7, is GAGVSQSPRYKVTKRGQDVALRCDPISGHVSLYWYRQALGQGPEFLTYFNYEAQQDKSGLPNDRFSAERPEGSISTLTIQRTEQRDSAMYRCASPNGVRGLRQYFGPGTRLTVT.

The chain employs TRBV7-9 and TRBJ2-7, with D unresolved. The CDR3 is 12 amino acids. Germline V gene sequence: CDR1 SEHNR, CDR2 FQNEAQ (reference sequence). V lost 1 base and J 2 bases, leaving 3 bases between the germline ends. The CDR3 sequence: CASSLVTYEQYF. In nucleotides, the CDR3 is TGTGCCAGCAGCTTAGTTACCTACGAGCAGTACTTC.

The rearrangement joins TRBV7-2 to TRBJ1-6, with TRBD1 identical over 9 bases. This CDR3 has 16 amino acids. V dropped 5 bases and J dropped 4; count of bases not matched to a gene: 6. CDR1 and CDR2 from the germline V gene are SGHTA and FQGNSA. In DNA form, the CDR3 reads TGTGCCAGCAGCACACTGACAGGGGGGTATAATTCACCCCTCCACTTT. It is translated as CASSTLTGGYNSPLHF.

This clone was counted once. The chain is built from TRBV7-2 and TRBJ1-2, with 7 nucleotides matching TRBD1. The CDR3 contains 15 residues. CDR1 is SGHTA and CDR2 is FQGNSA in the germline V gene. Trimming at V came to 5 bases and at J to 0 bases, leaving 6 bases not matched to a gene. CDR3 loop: CASSLGQAANYGYTF. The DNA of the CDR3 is TGTGCCAGCAGCCTCGGACAGGCAGCTAACTATGGCTACACCTTC.

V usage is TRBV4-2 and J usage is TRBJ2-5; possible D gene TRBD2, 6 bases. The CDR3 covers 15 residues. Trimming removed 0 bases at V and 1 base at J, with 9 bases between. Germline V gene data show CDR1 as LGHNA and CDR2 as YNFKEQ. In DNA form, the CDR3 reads TGTGCCAGCAGCCAAGATGCGGGATCCCAAGAGACCCAGTACTTC. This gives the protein CASSQDAGSQETQYF.

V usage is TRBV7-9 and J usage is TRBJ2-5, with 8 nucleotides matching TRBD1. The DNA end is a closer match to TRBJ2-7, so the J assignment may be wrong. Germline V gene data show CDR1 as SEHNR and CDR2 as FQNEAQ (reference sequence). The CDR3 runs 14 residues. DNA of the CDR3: TGTGCCAGCAGCCCTAAGACAGGGGCCTACGAGCAGTACTTC. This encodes CASSPKTGAYEQYF.

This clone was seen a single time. The CDR3 sequence: CASSEAGGPPGEQYF. For the CDR3, the DNA is TGTGCCAGCAGCGAGGCGGGAGGGCCACCGGGCGAGCAGTACTTC. The chain is built from TRBV2 and TRBJ2-7, with 9 bases matching TRBD2. The CDR3 totals 15 residues. The J segment lost 6 bases and the V segment lost 6 bases, leaving 12 bases of the junction unmatched. The germline V gene has CDR1 SNHLY and CDR2 FYNNEI. The variable domain in full, with the rest retrieved from reference TRBV2 and TRBJ2-7, is EPEVTQTPSHQVTQMGQEVILRCVPISNHLYFYWYRQILGQKVEFLVSFYNNEISEKSEIFDDQFSVERPDGSNFTLKIRSTKLEDSAMYFCASSEAGGPPGEQYFGPGTRLTVT.

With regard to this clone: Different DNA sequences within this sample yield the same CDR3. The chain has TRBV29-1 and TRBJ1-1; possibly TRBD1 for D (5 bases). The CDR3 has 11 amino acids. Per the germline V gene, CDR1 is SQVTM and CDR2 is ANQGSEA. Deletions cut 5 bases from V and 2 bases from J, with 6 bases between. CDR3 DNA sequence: TGCAGCGTTCAGGGAAACACTGAAGCTTTCTTT. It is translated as CSVQGNTEAFF.

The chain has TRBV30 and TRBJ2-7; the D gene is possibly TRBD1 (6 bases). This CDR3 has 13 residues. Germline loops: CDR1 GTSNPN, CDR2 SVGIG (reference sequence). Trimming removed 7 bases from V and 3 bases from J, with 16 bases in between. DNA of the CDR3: TGTGCCTTAAACCGGGACACGAACTACGAGCAGTACTTC. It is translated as CALNRDTNYEQYF.

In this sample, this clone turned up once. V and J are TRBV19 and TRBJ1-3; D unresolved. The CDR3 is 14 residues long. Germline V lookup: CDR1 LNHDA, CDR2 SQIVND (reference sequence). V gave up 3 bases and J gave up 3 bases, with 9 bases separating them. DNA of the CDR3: TGTGCCAGTAGTATGTCCGGGAATGGAAACACCATATATTTT. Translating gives CASSMSGNGNTIYF.

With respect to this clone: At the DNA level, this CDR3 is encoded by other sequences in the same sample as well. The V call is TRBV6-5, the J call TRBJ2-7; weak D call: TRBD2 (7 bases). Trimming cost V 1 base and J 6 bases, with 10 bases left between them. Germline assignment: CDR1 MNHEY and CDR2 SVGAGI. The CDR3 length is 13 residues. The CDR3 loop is CASSYYREGEQYF. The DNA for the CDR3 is TGTGCCAGCAGTTACTACAGGGAGGGCGAGCAGTACTTC.

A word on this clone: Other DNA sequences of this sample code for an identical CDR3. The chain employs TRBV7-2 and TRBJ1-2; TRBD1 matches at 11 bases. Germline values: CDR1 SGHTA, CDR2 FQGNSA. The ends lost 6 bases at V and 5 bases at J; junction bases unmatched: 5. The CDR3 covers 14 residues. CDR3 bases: TGTGCCAGCAGTCGGGACAGGGGGGGTTATGGCTACACCTTC. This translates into CASSRDRGGYGYTF.

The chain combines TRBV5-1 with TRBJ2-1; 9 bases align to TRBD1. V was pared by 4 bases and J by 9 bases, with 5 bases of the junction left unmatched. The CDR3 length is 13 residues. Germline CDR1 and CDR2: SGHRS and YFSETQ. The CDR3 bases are TGCGCCAGCAGCCCAGGGACAGGGAGTGAGCAGTTCTTC. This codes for CASSPGTGSEQFF. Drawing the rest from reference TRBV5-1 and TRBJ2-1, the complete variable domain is KAGVTQTPRYLIKTRGQQVTLSCSPISGHRSVSWYQQTPGQGLQFLFEYFSETQRNKGNFPGRFSGRQFSNSRSEMNVSTLELGDSALYLCASSPGTGSEQFFGPGTRLTVL.

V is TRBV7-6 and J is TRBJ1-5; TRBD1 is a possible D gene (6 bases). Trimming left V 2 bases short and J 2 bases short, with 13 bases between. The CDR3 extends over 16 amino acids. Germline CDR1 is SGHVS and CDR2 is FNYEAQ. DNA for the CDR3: TGTGCCAGCAGCTTAAGGGACACTCTTGGCAATCAGCCCCAGCATTTT. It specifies CASSLRDTLGNQPQHF.

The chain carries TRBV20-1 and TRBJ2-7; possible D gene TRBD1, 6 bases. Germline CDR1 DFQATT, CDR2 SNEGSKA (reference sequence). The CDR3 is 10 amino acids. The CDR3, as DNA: TGCAGCGGAGGCAGGGGCGAGCAGTACTTC. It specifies CSGGRGEQYF.

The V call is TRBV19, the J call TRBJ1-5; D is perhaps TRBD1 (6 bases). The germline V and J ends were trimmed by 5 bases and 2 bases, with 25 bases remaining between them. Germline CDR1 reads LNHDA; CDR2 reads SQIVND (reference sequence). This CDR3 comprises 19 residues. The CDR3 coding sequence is TGTGCCAGTAGTTCCACCGGGGACATTCTTCTTCTTGGCAATCAGCCCCAGCATTTT. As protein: CASSSTGDILLLGNQPQHF.

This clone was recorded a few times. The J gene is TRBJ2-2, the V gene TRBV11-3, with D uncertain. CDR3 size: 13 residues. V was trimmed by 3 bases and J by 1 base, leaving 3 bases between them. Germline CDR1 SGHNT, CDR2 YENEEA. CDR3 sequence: CASSFGNTGELFF. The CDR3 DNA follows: TGTGCCAGCAGCTTCGGGAACACCGGGGAGCTGTTTTTT.

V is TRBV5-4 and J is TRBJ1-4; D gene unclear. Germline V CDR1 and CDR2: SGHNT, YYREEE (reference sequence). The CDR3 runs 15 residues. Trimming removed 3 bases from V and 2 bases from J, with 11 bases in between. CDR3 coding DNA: TGTGCCAGCAGCTCCCGGGGTACGACTAATGAAAAACTGTTTTTT. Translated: CASSSRGTTNEKLFF.

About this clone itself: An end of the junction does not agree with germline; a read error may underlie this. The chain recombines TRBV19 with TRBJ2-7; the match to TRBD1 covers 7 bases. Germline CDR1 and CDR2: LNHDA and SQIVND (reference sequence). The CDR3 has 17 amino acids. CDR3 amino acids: CASSIDLGGRAFYEQYF. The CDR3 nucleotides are TGTGCCAGCAGTATAGATCTAGGGGGCCGGGCCTTCTACGAGCAGTACTTC.